This T cell receptor (beta chain) was sequenced in a study of blood T cell repertoires in COVID-19. Turning to the study itself: The United States, Italy and Spain supplied acute and convalescent COVID-19 samples.

Assignment of participants to cohorts was predicated upon participant-reported clinical history. Produced via immunoSEQ multiplex PCR; TCRdb's table is partial and in-frame only. The table includes some 290,000 clones, 90% to 95% detected once. V lost 4 bases to trimming and J lost 5 bases; unmatched junction nucleotides: 4. Germline lookup yields CDR1 SGHRS and CDR2 YFSETQ. This CDR3 comprises 13 residues. The genes are TRBV5-1 and TRBJ2-5; 8 nucleotides align to TRBD2. The sequence was obtained from a woman younger than 45 who had been exposed to COVID-19. Sequencing was carried out using PBMCs or T cells enriched from blood (not recorded which). The CDR3, as DNA: TGCGCCAGCAGCGCGGGGGGACGGGAGACCCAGTACTTC. This translates into CASSAGGRETQYF. The full variable domain, rest sourced from reference TRBV5-1 and TRBJ2-5, is KAGVTQTPRYLIKTRGQQVTLSCSPISGHRSVSWYQQTPGQGLQFLFEYFSETQRNKGNFPGRFSGRQFSNSRSEMNVSTLELGDSALYLCASSAGGRETQYFGPGTRLLVL.